The rows below give T cell receptor beta chains drawn from one sample of a study of T cells in Graves' hyperthyroidism and ophthalmopathy. From the multiplex PCR reads, TCRdb called clonotypes with MiXCR, one entry per CDR3 protein. Among about 350,000 distinct CDR3 sequences listed, about a sixth were seen once. Sequenced input: blood. The receptor set was obtained from a woman aged 25-40 years with Graves' hyperthyroidism that later progressed to Graves' ophthalmopathy. Each CDR3 is given with its conserved first and last residue. The D gene is left open where the match is weak. Not all rows give a size; the values are once, few, many and, for expanded clones, a class.

>TRBJ1-2|few|TRBD1|TRBV10-2
CASSAGQGTYGYTF
TGCGCCAGCAGTGCGGGACAGGGTACCTATGGCTACACCTTC
>TRBJ1-6|many|.|TRBV3-1
CASSQVVGSGSPLHF
TGTGCCAGCAGCCAAGTCGTGGGTTCCGGTTCACCCCTCCACTTT
>TRBJ2-2|few|TRBD2|TRBV6-1
CASSRLAGGGAGELFF
TGTGCCAGCAGTAGGCTAGCGGGAGGCGGGGCCGGGGAGCTGTTTTTT
>TRBJ1-1|many|.|TRBV5-1
CASSPDGLNTEAFF
TGCGCCAGCAGCCCGGACGGGCTGAACACTGAAGCTTTCTTT
>TRBJ2-7|many|.|TRBV28
CASSRTDSYEQYF
TGTGCCAGCAGTAGGACAGATTCCTACGAGCAGTACTTC
>TRBJ2-7|.|.|TRBV11-2
CASSLTGTGVGYEQYF
TGTGCCAGCAGCTTAACCGGGACGGGGGTGGGTTACGAGCAGTACTTC
>TRBJ1-2|.|TRBD1|TRBV2
CASSQGETGGESYYGYTF
TGTGCCAGCAGTCAAGGGGAGACAGGGGGCGAGTCTTACTATGGCTACACCTTC
>TRBJ1-2|many|TRBD1|TRBV20-1
CSARDKPGQGKGSYYGYTF
TGCAGTGCTAGAGATAAACCGGGACAGGGCAAAGGATCGTACTATGGCTACACCTTC
>TRBJ2-5|many|.|TRBV3-1
CASSQDVLQTQYF
TGTGCCAGCAGCCAAGATGTTCTGCAGACCCAGTACTTC
>TRBJ1-2|few|.|TRBV11-2
CASSLAPGGGYGYTF
TGTGCCAGCAGCTTAGCCCCGGGAGGGGGCTATGGCTACACCTTC
>TRBJ1-4|.|.|TRBV20-1
CSARDFVGGDEKLFF
TGCAGTGCTAGAGATTTTGTCGGGGGAGATGAAAAACTGTTTTTT
>TRBJ2-7|many|.|TRBV6-2/TRBV6-3
CASSHPPPGEQYF
TGTGCCAGCAGTCACCCACCTCCGGGCGAGCAGTACTTC
>TRBJ2-5|.|.|TRBV20-1
CSARTVQETQYF
TGCAGTGCTAGGACAGTACAAGAGACCCAGTACTTC
>TRBJ2-1|many|TRBD2|TRBV19
CASMTSGFSGYNEQFF
TGTGCCAGTATGACTAGCGGGTTCTCGGGCTACAATGAGCAGTTCTTC
>TRBJ2-7|many|.|TRBV28
CASSFDAWRIDIPPSYEQYF
TGTGCCAGCAGTTTTGATGCGTGGCGGATCGATATTCCCCCGTCCTACGAGCAGTACTTC
>TRBJ2-3|many|.|TRBV28
CASSGVDGAGRYSTDTQYF
TGTGCCAGCAGTGGGGTCGATGGGGCGGGGAGATATAGCACAGATACGCAGTATTTT
>TRBJ1-5|many|TRBD1|TRBV2
CASRRQGRASQPQHF
TGTGCCAGCAGACGACAGGGACGGGCCTCTCAGCCCCAGCATTTT
>TRBJ2-2|many|TRBD1|TRBV24-1
CATSSTGQLFF
TGTGCCACCAGTTCGACAGGGCAGCTGTTTTTT
>TRBJ2-5|many|.|TRBV2
CASSGGGRGETQYF
TGTGCCAGCAGTGGGGGGGGCCGAGGAGAGACCCAGTACTTC
>TRBJ1-1|many|.|TRBV11-1
CASSPLRVGHQVNTEAFF
TGTGCCAGCAGCCCCCTAAGGGTCGGACACCAAGTGAACACTGAAGCTTTCTTT